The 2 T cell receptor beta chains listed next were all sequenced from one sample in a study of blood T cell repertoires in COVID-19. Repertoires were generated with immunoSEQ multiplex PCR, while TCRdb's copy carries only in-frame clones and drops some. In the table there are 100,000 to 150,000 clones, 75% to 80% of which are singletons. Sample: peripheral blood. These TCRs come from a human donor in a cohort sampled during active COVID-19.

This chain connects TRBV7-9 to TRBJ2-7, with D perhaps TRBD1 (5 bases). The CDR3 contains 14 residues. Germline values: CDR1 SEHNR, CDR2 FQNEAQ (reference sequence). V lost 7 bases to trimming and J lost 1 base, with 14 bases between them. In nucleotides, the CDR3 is TGTGCCAGCACCCCCGGGCCAGGGTCCTACGAGCAGTACTTC. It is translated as CASTPGPGSYEQYF.

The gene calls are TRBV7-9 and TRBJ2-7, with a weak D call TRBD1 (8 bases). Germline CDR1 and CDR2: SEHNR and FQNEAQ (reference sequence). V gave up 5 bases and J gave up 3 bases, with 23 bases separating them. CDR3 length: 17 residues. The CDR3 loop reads CASSTQLGGTGYYEQYF. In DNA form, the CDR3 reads TGTGCCAGCAGCACACAACTGGGGGGGACAGGCTACTACGAGCAGTACTTC.